Described below is a single TCR beta chain sequence and its context. Its target is unknown. The entry originates in a study of Tregs in tolerant kidney transplant recipients. The protocol was immunoSEQ multiplex PCR, while the TCRdb copy is restricted to in-frame clones and leaves out a portion. This table holds about 4,800 clones, roughly 42% found once. V was cut by 4 bases and J by 7 bases, with 16 bases left in between. The CDR3 has 14 amino acids. In germline, CDR1 is MNHEY, CDR2 SMNVEV (reference sequence). The receptor was derived from a human donor in good health. The sample was CD8+ T cells from blood cultured with allogeneic cells. This sequence joins TRBV27 and TRBJ1-2; D might be TRBD1 (5 bases). CDR3 sequence reads: CASSYGGTLSGYTF. The CDR3 nucleotides are TGTGCCAGCAGTTACGGCGGGACTCTCAGTGGCTACACCTTC.